This entry describes one T cell receptor gamma chain. This sample is drawn from a study of gamma-delta chains in newborns, infants, children. Looked up from germline, CDR1 is GITISATS and CDR2 is ISYDGTV (reference sequence). The CDR3 contains 15 residues. With CATT, TCRdb re-called clones from the reads. The listing contains dozens of gamma-chain clones. The TCR comes from a child who received the measles vaccine. This table probably holds off-target reads from a library built for another chain. There is no J gene call, but TRGV9 is given as the V gene. Sample: blood. The DNA of the CDR3 is TGTGCCTGTGACACACTGGGGGATTTGACAGCACAACTCTTCTTT. Its translation: CACDTLGDLTAQLFF.